This T cell receptor (beta chain) was profiled in a study of cytomegalovirus exposure and HLA in healthy donors. This clone was counted only a few times. The PCR ran on 60 Vbeta and 13 Jbeta primers. Clones were sequenced by immunoSEQ multiplex PCR, and TCRdb holds only the in-frame ones, with some missing. The sample lists more than 200,000 clones, just under 70% occurring once. The sample was PBMCs. The clonotype comes from a man between 40 and 49 years old in good health and CMV-seropositive.

The CDR3 protein is CASSPRGRGHEQFF. DNA for the CDR3: TGTGCCAGCAGCCCGAGGGGCAGGGGCCATGAGCAGTTCTTC. The V gene is TRBV5-6, the J gene TRBJ2-1; D may be TRBD1 (6 bases). From germline, CDR1 is SGHDT and CDR2 YYEEEE. CDR3 size: 14 residues. V was pared by 4 bases and J by 8 bases, with 16 bases between.